Given below is one TCR beta chain in context. No antigen is known for it. These data are taken from a study of CD8+CD57+ T cells in acquired aplastic anemia. Study-wide context: Sorted CD4+ and CD8+ cells gave an average of about 3.4 ug of DNA. Findings and limits, study-wide: Sharing between patients and controls was observed for over 25 CD8+ CDR3 sequences.

Only patients with CD8+CD57+ cell expansion on flow cytometry were chosen for sequencing. The patients all had a severe acquired aplastic anemia diagnosis. Blood sampling was performed on the patients, and none of them had received therapy by then. The CDR3 runs to 14 residues. The ends were cut back, 8 bases at V and 2 bases at J, with 15 bases in the middle. CDR1 and CDR2 from the germline V gene are SGHTA and FQGNSA. CDR3 and TCR beta VDJ profiling relied on a genomic DNA template. TCRdb called the reads again in MiXCR, with one record for every CDR3 protein. The sample includes around 200,000 distinct CDR3 sequences, roughly 60% seen only once; the top ten take approximately 40%.

Sequenced material: sorted CD4+, CD8+, or CD8+CD57+ T cells (not recorded which) from PBMCs. This clonotype was sampled from a human donor with aplastic anemia. The chain links TRBV7-2 to TRBJ2-5, with D possibly being TRBD1 or TRBD2 (5 bases each). CDR3 coding DNA: TGTGCCAGCGCGAGAGGGACCTTACAAGAGACCCAGTACTTC. Amino acids: CASARGTLQETQYF. Full variable domain (missing parts from reference TRBV7-2 and TRBJ2-5): GAGVSQSPSNKVTEKGKDVELRCDPISGHTALYWYRQSLGQGLEFLIYFQGNSAPDKSGLPSDRFSAERTGGSVSTLTIQRTQQEDSAVYLCASARGTLQETQYFGPGTRLLVL.